This TCR beta chain was captured in a study of blood T cells in healthy people across ages. A second roughly 6 to 11 cycle PCR used barcoded and J-beta primers. MiXCR, applied by TCRdb to the 5' RACE reads, yields one record per CDR3 protein. The top ten clones hold over 20% of a sample with about a million distinct CDR3 sequences, roughly 51% of them seen once. The CDR3 sequence is 11 residues long. CDR1 and CDR2 (germline): KGHDR, SFDVKD. The V and J ends lost 7 bases and 7 bases respectively, with 7 bases between them. This clonotype was detected a few times. The specimen was blood. The rearrangement joins TRBV24-1 to TRBJ2-1, with D unclear. This TCR derives from a woman aged 55-70 years in good health. For the CDR3, the DNA is TGTGCCACCAGACTTAATAATGAGCAGTTCTTC. Translated: CATRLNNEQFF.